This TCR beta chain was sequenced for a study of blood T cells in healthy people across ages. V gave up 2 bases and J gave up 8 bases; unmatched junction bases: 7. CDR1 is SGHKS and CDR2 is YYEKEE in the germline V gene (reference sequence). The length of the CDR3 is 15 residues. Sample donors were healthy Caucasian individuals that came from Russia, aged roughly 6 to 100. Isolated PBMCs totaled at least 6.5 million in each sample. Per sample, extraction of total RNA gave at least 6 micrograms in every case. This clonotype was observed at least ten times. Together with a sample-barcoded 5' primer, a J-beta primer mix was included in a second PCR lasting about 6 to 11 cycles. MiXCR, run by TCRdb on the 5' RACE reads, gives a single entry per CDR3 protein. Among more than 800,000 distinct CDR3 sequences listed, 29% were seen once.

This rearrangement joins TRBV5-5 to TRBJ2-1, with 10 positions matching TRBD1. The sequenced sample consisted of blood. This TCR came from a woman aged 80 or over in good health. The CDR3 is CASSLRTGGFHEQFF. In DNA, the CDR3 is TGTGCCAGCAGCTTAAGGACAGGGGGGTTCCATGAGCAGTTCTTC.